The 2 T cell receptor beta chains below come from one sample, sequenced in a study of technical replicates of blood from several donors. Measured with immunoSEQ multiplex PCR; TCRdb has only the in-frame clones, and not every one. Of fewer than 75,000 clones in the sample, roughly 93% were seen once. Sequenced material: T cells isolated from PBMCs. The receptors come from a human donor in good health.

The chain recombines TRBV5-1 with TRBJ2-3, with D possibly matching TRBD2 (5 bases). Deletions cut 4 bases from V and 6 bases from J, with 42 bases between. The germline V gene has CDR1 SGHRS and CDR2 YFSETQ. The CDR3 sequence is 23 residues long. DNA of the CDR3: TGCGCCAGCAGCCCCCGGGGAGAGTCAAGGTCCCAGGAACTCAAAATTAATTCGGATACGCAGTATTTT. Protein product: CASSPRGESRSQELKINSDTQYF.

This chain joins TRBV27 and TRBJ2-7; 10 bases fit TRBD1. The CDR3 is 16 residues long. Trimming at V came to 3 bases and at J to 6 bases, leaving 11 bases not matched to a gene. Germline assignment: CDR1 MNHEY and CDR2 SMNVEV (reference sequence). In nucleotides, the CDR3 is TGTGCCAGCAGTTTGATCGGCGGGACAGGGGCTCGCGAGCAGTACTTC. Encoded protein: CASSLIGGTGAREQYF.